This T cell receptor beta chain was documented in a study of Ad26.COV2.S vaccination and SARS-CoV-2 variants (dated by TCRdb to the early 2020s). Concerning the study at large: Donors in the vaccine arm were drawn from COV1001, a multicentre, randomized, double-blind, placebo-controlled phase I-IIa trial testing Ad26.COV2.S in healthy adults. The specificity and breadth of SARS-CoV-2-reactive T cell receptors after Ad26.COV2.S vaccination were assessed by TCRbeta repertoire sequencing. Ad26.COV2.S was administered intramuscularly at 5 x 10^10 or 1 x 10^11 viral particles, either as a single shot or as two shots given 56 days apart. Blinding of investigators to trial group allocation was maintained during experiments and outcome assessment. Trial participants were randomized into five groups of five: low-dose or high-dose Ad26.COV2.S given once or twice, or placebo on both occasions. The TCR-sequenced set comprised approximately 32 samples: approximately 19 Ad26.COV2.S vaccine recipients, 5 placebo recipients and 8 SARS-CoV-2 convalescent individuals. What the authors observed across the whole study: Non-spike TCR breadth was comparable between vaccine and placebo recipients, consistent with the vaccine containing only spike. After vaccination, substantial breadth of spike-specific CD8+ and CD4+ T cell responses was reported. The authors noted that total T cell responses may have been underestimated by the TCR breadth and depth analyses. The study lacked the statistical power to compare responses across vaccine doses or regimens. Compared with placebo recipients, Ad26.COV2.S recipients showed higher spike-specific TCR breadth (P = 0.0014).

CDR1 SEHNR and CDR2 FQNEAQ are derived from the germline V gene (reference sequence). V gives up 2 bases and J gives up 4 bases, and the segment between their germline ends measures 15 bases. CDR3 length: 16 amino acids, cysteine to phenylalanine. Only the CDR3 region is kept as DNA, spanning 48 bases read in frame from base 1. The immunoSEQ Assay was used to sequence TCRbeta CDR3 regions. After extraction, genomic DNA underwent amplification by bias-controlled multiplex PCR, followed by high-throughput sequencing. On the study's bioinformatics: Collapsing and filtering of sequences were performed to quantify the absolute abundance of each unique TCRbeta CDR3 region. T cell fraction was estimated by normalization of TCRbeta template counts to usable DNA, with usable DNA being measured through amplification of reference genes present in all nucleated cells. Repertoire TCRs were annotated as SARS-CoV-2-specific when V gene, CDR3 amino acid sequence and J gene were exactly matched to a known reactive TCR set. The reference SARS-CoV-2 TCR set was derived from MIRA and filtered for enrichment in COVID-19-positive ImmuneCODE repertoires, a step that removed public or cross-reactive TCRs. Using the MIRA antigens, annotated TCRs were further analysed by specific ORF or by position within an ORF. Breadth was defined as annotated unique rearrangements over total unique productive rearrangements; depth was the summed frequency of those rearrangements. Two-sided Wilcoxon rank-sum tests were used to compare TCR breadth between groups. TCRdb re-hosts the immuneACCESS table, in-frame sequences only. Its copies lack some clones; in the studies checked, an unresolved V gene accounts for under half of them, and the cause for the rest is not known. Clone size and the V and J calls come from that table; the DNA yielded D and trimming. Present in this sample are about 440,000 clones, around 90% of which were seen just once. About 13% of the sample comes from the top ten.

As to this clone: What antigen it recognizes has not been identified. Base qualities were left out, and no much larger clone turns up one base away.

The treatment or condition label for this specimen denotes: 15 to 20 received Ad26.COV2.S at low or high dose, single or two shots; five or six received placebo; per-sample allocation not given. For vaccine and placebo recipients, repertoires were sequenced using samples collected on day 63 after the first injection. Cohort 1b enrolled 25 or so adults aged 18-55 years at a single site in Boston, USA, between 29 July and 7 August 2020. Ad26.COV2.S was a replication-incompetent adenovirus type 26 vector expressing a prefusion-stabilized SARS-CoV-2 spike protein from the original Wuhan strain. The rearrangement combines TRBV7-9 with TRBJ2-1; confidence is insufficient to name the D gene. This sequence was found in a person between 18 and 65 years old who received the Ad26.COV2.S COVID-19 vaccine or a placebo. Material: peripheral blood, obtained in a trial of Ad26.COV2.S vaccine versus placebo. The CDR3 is CASSLTLRPTYNEQFF. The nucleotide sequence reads TGTGCCAGCAGCTTAACGCTGCGCCCGACTTACAATGAGCAGTTCTTC.